A selection of T cell receptor beta chains follows, all from one sample in a study of T cell responses to AZD1222 COVID-19 vaccine. The data were produced by immunoSEQ multiplex PCR, yet TCRdb's version contains in-frame clones alone and is incomplete. The sample has 90,000 to 120,000 clones, roughly 87% seen once. This material consisted of peripheral blood, taken 28 days after the second AZD1222 dose. These receptors were collected from an adult who received the AZD1222 COVID-19 vaccine. Each CDR3 is given with its conserved first and last residue. The D gene is left open where the match is weak. The listing skips clone size in some rows; elsewhere it reads once, few, many or a size class.

J gene | clone size | CDR3 length | D gene | V gene | CDR3 DNA | CDR3 protein
TRBJ2-7 | NA | 14 | NA | TRBV5-5 | TGTGCCAGCAGCTTGAAACAGGAGACGTACGAGCAGTACTTC | CASSLKQETYEQYF
TRBJ1-5 | NA | 16 | TRBD1 | TRBV19 | TGTGCCAGTACCATCAGAGGACAGGGGGACCGTCAGCCCCAGCATTTT | CASTIRGQGDRQPQHF
TRBJ2-7 | NA | 14 | TRBD1 | TRBV2 | TGTGCCAGCAGTCGCAGGGACAGGGGGTACGAGCAGTACTTC | CASSRRDRGYEQYF
TRBJ1-2 | NA | 13 | NA | TRBV13 | TGTGCCAGCTCCCGGGACACCGAACGTGGCTACACCTTC | CASSRDTERGYTF
TRBJ2-7 | few | 13 | NA | TRBV27 | TGTGCCAGCAGTCTAGGTCCCCGGTACGAGCAGTACTTC | CASSLGPRYEQYF
TRBJ2-7 | NA | 16 | TRBD2 | TRBV7-9 | TGTGCCAGCAGCTTAGATGCGCGGGGGAGCTCCTACGAGCAGTACTTC | CASSLDARGSSYEQYF
TRBJ2-7 | NA | 15 | TRBD1 | TRBV19 | TGTGCCACCACCCCGGGACAGGCCTTCTCCTACGAGCAGTACTTC | CATTPGQAFSYEQYF
TRBJ1-3 | NA | 16 | NA | TRBV2 | TGTGCCAGCAGTGAAGGGCAGGGAATATCTGGAAACACCATATATTTT | CASSEGQGISGNTIYF
TRBJ1-1 | NA | 14 | NA | TRBV7-8 | TGTGCCAGCAGCTTACTGGTCGGAGGATCTGAAGCTTTCTTT | CASSLLVGGSEAFF
TRBJ2-3 | NA | 15 | NA | TRBV19 | TGTGCCAGTGGGAATACTCCGGGGAGGACAGATACGCAGTATTTT | CASGNTPGRTDTQYF
TRBJ1-6 | NA | 12 | NA | TRBV28 | TGTGCCAGCGGTGATGGACGGTCACCCCTCCACTTT | CASGDGRSPLHF
TRBJ2-6 | few | 15 | NA | TRBV6-1 | TGTGCCAGCAGTGACCGGAAGTCTGGGGCCAACGTCCTGACTTTC | CASSDRKSGANVLTF
TRBJ2-7 | once | 14 | TRBD2 | TRBV7-2 | TGTGCCAGCAGCTTAGCGGCTAGCGGCTACGAGCAGTACTTC | CASSLAASGYEQYF
TRBJ1-3 | once | 16 | NA | TRBV6-5 | TGTGCCAGCAGTTACTCGATTAGGGGGACTGGAAACACCATATATTTT | CASSYSIRGTGNTIYF
TRBJ2-5 | NA | 16 | NA | TRBV9 | TGTGCCAGCAGCGTAGGTAGGGGCGGTTCTTATGAGACCCAGTACTTC | CASSVGRGGSYETQYF
TRBJ2-1 | NA | 12 | NA | TRBV10-3 | TGTGCCACCTCGGGCCCAAACAATGAGCAGTTCTTC | CATSGPNNEQFF
TRBJ1-1 | NA | 15 | TRBD1 | TRBV6-5 | TGTGCCAGCAGTTACTTTTGGGACAGGAGGACTGAAGCTTTCTTT | CASSYFWDRRTEAFF
TRBJ1-6 | NA | 15 | NA | TRBV10-3 | TGTGCCATCAGTGAGGGCAGGGACTATAATTCACCCCTCCACTTT | CAISEGRDYNSPLHF
TRBJ1-4 | NA | 15 | NA | TRBV7-9 | TGTGCCAGCAGCTTAGTAGGACTGTCAGGTGAAAAACTGTTTTTT | CASSLVGLSGEKLFF
TRBJ2-3 | NA | 12 | TRBD1 | TRBV7-3 | TGTGCCAGCAGCGACAGGGGGGATACGCAGTATTTT | CASSDRGDTQYF
TRBJ1-5 | NA | 14 | NA | TRBV2 | TGTGCCAGCAATGGAGGCGCGAGCAATCAGCCCCAGCATTTT | CASNGGASNQPQHF
TRBJ2-7 | once | 13 | TRBD2 | TRBV29-1 | TGCAGCGTTCCTAGCGGGGCCCCCTACGAGCAGTACTTC | CSVPSGAPYEQYF
TRBJ2-1 | NA | 13 | TRBD2 | TRBV4-1 | TGCGCCAGCAGCCATCCAGCGGGGAATGAGCAGTTCTTC | CASSHPAGNEQFF
TRBJ1-2 | NA | 15 | NA | TRBV9 | TGTGCCAGCAGCGTAGCTCCAGGGGAAAACTATGGCTACACCTTC | CASSVAPGENYGYTF
TRBJ1-2 | NA | 13 | NA | TRBV3-1/TRBV3-2 | TGTGCCAGCAGCCAAGTACCACAGCAGGGCTACACCTTC | CASSQVPQQGYTF
TRBJ2-7 | NA | 13 | NA | TRBV2 | TGTGCCAGCAGTGGGAGTTCTTTCGGAGAGCAGTACTTC | CASSGSSFGEQYF
TRBJ2-3 | NA | 15 | TRBD1 | TRBV28 | TGTGCCAGCAGTTTAAGAGACAGGGGTACAGATACGCAGTATTTT | CASSLRDRGTDTQYF
TRBJ1-5 | few | 14 | NA | TRBV6-5 | TGTGCCGCCCGTCGGGGGGGTAGCAATCAGCCCCAGCATTTT | CAARRGGSNQPQHF
TRBJ2-1 | NA | 16 | TRBD2 | TRBV9 | TGTGCCAGCAGCGTAGGATCCAGCGGGGTTGACAATGAGCAGTTCTTC | CASSVGSSGVDNEQFF
TRBJ2-7 | NA | 15 | NA | TRBV28 | TGTGCCAGCAGTAAAGGCGGGACGGATTCCTACGAGCAGTACTTC | CASSKGGTDSYEQYF
TRBJ2-7 | few | 15 | NA | TRBV6-5 | TGTGCCAGCAGTCAGGCCGCGGAGGGCTACTACGAGCAGTACTTC | CASSQAAEGYYEQYF
TRBJ1-4 | NA | 13 | NA | TRBV5-6 | TGTGCCAGCAGCTTGGGGGTAGTTGAAAAACTGTTTTTT | CASSLGVVEKLFF
TRBJ2-7 | NA | 14 | NA | TRBV7-2 | TGTGCCAGCTCAACTGGGACACAGGGCTACGAGCAGTACTTC | CASSTGTQGYEQYF
TRBJ2-7 | NA | 13 | NA | TRBV12-3/TRBV12-4 | TGTGCCAGCAGCCGGGACGGCTCCTACGAGCAGTACTTC | CASSRDGSYEQYF
TRBJ2-2 | NA | 15 | TRBD2 | TRBV7-2 | TGTGCCAGCAGCTTACGGCTAGCGGACACCGGGGAGCTGTTTTTT | CASSLRLADTGELFF
TRBJ2-7 | few | 14 | NA | TRBV29-1 | TGCAGCGTTGAATCGACAGGAGGGTCCTACGAGCAGTACTTC | CSVESTGGSYEQYF
TRBJ2-4 | NA | 15 | NA | TRBV6-2/TRBV6-3 | TGTGCCAGCAGTTCACTAGGGCTAGCCAAAAACATTCAGTACTTC | CASSSLGLAKNIQYF
TRBJ1-1 | few | 14 | NA | TRBV6-2/TRBV6-3 | TGTGCCAGCAGCGAACAGGGCAGACTGTTCGAAGCTTTCTTT | CASSEQGRLFEAFF
TRBJ1-1 | NA | 12 | NA | TRBV10-3 | TGTGCCATCAGGGGAGGCGACACTGAAGCTTTCTTT | CAIRGGDTEAFF
TRBJ1-2 | NA | 13 | NA | TRBV10-3 | TGTGCCATCCAGGGAGGTACTAACTATGGCTACACCTTC | CAIQGGTNYGYTF
TRBJ2-1 | NA | 14 | TRBD1 | TRBV2 | TGTGCCAGCAGGGACAGGGGATCCTACAATGAGCAGTTCTTC | CASRDRGSYNEQFF